This TCR beta chain was recorded in a study of identical twins. Unique molecular identifiers were in the cDNA, with template-switch universal primer binding. TCRdb re-analysed the 5' RACE reads in MiXCR, keeping a single row per CDR3 protein. The sample contains approximately 620,000 distinct CDR3 sequences, approximately 9% of which appear only once. This clonotype was seen a handful of times. Another study also made use of these data, one on yellow fever vaccine responses in identical twins.

This sequence was found in a woman between 18 and 29 years old in good health. The source material was PBMCs.

The CDR3 here is CASRKRGQATGELFF. The CDR3 DNA sequence: TGTGCCAGTAGGAAGCGGGGACAGGCGACCGGGGAGCTGTTTTTT. The chain couples TRBV19 to TRBJ2-2; D may be TRBD1 (8 bases). Per the germline V gene, CDR1 is LNHDA and CDR2 is SQIVND (reference sequence). V was trimmed by 6 bases and J by 5 bases, leaving 16 bases between them. The CDR3 loop spans 15 amino acids.